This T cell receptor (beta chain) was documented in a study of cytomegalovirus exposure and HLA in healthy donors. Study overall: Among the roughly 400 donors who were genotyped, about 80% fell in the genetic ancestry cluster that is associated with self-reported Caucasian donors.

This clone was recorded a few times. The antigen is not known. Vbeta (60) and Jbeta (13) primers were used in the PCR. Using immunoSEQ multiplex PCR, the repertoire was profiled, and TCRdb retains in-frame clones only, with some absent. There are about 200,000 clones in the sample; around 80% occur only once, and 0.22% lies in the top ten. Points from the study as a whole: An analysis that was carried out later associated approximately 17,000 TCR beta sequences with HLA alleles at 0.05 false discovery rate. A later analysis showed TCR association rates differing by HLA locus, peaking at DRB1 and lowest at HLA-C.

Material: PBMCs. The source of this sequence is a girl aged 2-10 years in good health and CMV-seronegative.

Here the CDR3 reads CASSLRLAGGLEQFF. CDR3 in DNA: TGTGCCAGCAGTCTTCGACTAGCGGGAGGTCTTGAGCAGTTCTTC. The chain employs TRBV27 and TRBJ2-1, with 13 positions matching TRBD2. The CDR3 is made up of 15 amino acids. Germline V lookup: CDR1 MNHEY, CDR2 SMNVEV (reference sequence). The ends lost 5 bases at V and 9 bases at J; junction bases unmatched: 7.